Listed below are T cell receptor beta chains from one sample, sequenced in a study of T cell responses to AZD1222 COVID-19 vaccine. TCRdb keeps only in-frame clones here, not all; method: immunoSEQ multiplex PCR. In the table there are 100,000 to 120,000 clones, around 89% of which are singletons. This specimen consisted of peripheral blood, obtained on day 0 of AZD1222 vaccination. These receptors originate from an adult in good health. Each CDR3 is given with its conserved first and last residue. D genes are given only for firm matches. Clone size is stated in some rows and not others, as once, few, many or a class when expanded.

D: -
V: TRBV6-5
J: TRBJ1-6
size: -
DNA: TGTGCCAGCAGTTACGTACGCGACCGGAATTCACCCCTCCACTTT
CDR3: CASSYVRDRNSPLHF

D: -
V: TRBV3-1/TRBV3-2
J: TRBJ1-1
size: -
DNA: TGTGCCAGCAGCGATTGGAACACTGAAGCTTTCTTT
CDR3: CASSDWNTEAFF

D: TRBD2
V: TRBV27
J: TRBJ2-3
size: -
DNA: TGTGCCAGCAGTTTATTTTCCCCCACGGTAGCGGGAGGCACAGATACGCAGTATTTT
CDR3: CASSLFSPTVAGGTDTQYF

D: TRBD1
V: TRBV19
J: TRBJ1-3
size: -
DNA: TGTGCCAGTAGTGTTCCAGGGGGCCTTCGGACCACCATATATTTT
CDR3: CASSVPGGLRTTIYF

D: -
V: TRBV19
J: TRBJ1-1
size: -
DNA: TGTGCCACCGGACCAGGGAACGTAAACACTGAAGCTTTCTTT
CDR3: CATGPGNVNTEAFF

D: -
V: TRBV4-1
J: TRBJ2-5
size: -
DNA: TGCGCCAGCAGCCTAAAAGGACCCCGGGCAGGGGTAGAGACCCAGTACTTC
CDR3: CASSLKGPRAGVETQYF

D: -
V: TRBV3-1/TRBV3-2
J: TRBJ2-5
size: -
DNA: TGTGCCAGCAGCCCGGTTATGGGGCGCCGAGAGACCCAGTACTTC
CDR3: CASSPVMGRRETQYF

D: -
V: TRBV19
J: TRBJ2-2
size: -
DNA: TGTGCCAGTAGTCGTACCGGGGAGCTGTTTTTT
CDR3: CASSRTGELFF

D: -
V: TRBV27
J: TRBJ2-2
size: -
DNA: TGTGCCAGCAGTTCTCTTAGCGGAGTAAACACCGGGGAGCTGTTTTTT
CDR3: CASSSLSGVNTGELFF

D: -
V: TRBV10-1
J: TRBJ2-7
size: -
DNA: TGCGCCAGCAGTGAGTCGGTCTCCCCAGGGGGGTACGAGCAGTACTTC
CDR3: CASSESVSPGGYEQYF

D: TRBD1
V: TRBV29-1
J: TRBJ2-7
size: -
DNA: TGCAGCGTTGCCGGGACAGACTTTTACGAGCAGTACTTC
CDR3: CSVAGTDFYEQYF

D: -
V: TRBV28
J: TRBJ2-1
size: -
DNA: TGTGCCAGCAGCTCAGTTGTTTTCAAGTTCGGCGGGAATAACATGCAAACCTACAATGAGCAGTTCTTC
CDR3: CASSSVVFKFGGNNMQTYNEQFF

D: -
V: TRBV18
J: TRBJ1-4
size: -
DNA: TGTGCCAGCTCACCTTCGCCAAGTGGTTCTAATGAAAAACTGTTTTTT
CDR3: CASSPSPSGSNEKLFF

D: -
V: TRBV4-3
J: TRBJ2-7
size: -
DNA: TGCGCCAGCAGCCAAGATAGACAGAATTTCGAGCAGTACTTC
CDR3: CASSQDRQNFEQYF

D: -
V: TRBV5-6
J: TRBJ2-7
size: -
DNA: TGTGCCAGCAGCTTAAGGGGTTACGAGCAGTACTTC
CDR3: CASSLRGYEQYF

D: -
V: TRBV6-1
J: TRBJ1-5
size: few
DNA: TGTGCCAGCAGTGAAACGGAGGGCGCGGGGAATCAGCCCCAGCATTTT
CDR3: CASSETEGAGNQPQHF

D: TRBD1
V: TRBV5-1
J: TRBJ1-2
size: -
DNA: TGCGCCAGCAGCCCCGGGGACAGTACAGCCTATGGCTACACCTTC
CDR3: CASSPGDSTAYGYTF

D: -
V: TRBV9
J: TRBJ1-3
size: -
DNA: TGTGCCAGCAGCGTAGGGCGGGGCTCTGGAAACACCATATATTTT
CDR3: CASSVGRGSGNTIYF

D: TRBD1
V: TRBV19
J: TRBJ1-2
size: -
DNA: TGTGCCAGTAGTATTGACAGGGGAAACTATGGCTACACCTTC
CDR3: CASSIDRGNYGYTF

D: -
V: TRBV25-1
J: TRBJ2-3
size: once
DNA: TGTGCCAGCAGCCCCTCAGGAGGTGGTACAGATACGCAGTATTTT
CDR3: CASSPSGGGTDTQYF

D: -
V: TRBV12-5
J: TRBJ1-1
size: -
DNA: TGTGCTAGTGGTTTGGGCGGGGGAATGAACACTGAAGCTTTCTTT
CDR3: CASGLGGGMNTEAFF

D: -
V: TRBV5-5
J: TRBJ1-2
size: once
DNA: TGTGCCAGCAGCTTGGCCGGAGGATATGGCTACACCTTC
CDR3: CASSLAGGYGYTF

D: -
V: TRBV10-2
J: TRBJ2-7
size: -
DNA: TGCGCCAGCAGTGACGGGACGGCGGACGTCGAGCAGTACTTC
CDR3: CASSDGTADVEQYF

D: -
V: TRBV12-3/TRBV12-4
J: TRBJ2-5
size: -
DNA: TGTGCCAGCAGTTTGGGGCCTCAAGAGACCCAGTACTTC
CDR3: CASSLGPQETQYF

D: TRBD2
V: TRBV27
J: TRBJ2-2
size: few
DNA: TGTGCCAGCAGTTTACGAGCGGGAGCCGGCGGGGAGCTGTTTTTT
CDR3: CASSLRAGAGGELFF

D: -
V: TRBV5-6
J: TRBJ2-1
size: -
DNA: TGTGCCAGCAGCTTATTGGCGATACAGGGCGAGCAGTTCTTC
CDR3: CASSLLAIQGEQFF

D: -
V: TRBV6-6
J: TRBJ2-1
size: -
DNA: TGTGCCAGCGGACATGGGGATGAGCAGTTCTTC
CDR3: CASGHGDEQFF

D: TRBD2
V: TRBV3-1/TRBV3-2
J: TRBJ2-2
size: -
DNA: TGTGCCAGCAGCCAACGGCGGGGGAGCGCCGGGGAGCTGTTTTTT
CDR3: CASSQRRGSAGELFF

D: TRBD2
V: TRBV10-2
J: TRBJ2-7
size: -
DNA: TGCGCCAGCAATGCTATTAGACTAGCGCAGTACTTC
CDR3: CASNAIRLAQYF

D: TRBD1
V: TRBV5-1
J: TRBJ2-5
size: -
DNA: TGCGCCAGCAGCCCCCTACAACAGGGGCAGTACCAAGAGACCCAGTACTTC
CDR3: CASSPLQQGQYQETQYF

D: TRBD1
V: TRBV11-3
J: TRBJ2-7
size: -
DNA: TGTGCCAGCAGCCGACAGGGGGGAAACTACGAGCAGTACTTC
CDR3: CASSRQGGNYEQYF

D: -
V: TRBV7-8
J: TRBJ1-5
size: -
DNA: TGTGCCAGCAGTTCTCTCAGGGCCGAACAGCCCCAGCATTTT
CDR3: CASSSLRAEQPQHF

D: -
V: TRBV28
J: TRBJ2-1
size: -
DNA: TGTGCCAGCAGTGACCGAGGGGGGGCTCACAATGAGCAGTTCTTC
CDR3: CASSDRGGAHNEQFF

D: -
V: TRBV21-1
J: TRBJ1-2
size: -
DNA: TGTGCCAGCACTAACAGGGTTGGAAATGGCTACACCTTC
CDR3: CASTNRVGNGYTF

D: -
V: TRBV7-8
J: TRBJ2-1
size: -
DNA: TGTGCCAGCAGCTTATCGTATCGAGCGGCGAGCTCCTACAATGAGCAGTTCTTC
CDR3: CASSLSYRAASSYNEQFF

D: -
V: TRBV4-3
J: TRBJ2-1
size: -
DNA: TGCGCCAGCAGCCATGGGGCTAGCGAGAGGGATGAGCAGTTCTTC
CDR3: CASSHGASERDEQFF

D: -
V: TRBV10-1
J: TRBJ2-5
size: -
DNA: TGCGCCAGCAGTGACGGACGGGAGACCCAGTACTTC
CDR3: CASSDGRETQYF

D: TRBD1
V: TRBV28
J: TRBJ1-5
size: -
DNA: TGTGCCAGCAGTATTAGACAGGGGAGGGCCAATCAGCCCCAGCATTTT
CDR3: CASSIRQGRANQPQHF

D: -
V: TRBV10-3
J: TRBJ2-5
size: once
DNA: TGTGCCATCTCGCACAGCGCCGACACCCAGTACTTC
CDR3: CAISHSADTQYF

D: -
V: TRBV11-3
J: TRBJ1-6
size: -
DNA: TGTGCCAGCAGCTTATCTCCGGGCAGGGGCAATTCACCCCTCCACTTT
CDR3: CASSLSPGRGNSPLHF

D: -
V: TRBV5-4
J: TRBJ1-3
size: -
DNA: TGTGCCAGCAGCTTGGGGTTACAGGGACTCTCTGGAAACACCATATATTTT
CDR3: CASSLGLQGLSGNTIYF

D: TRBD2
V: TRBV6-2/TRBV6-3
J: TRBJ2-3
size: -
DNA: TGTGCCAGCAGTTGGACCCTCGGGCGGGGGGGCCAGGATACGCAGTATTTT
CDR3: CASSWTLGRGGQDTQYF

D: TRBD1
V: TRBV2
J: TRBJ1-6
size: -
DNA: TGTGCCAGCAGTCAGGGGGTGACTCTTAATTCACCCCTCCACTTT
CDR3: CASSQGVTLNSPLHF

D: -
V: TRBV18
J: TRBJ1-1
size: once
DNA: TGTGCCAGCTCCCCAGTTATCAAATCGACCGGAGACACTGAAGCTTTCTTT
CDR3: CASSPVIKSTGDTEAFF

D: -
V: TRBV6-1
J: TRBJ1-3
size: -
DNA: TGTGCCAGCAGTGATTTGACGACCTCTGGAAACACCATATATTTT
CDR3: CASSDLTTSGNTIYF

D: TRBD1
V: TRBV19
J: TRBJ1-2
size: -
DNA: TGTGCCAGTAGTCCACGTCCCGGGACAGACAACTATGGCTACACCTTC
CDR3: CASSPRPGTDNYGYTF